This TCR beta chain was sequenced for a study of OX40 agonist ivuxolimab in advanced cancers. Produced via immunoSEQ multiplex PCR; TCRdb's table is partial and in-frame only. The table includes approximately 82,000 clones, approximately 93% detected once. Trimming removed 5 bases at V and 5 bases at J, with 13 bases between. Germline values: CDR1 PRHDT, CDR2 FYEKMQ (reference sequence). CDR3 length: 13 amino acids. The V gene is TRBV13, the J gene TRBJ2-7; no clear D. The receptor was isolated from an adult with an advanced solid tumor such as melanoma, head and neck, liver or kidney cancer. Source: CD4+ or CD8+ T cells sorted from blood, taken in a trial of the OX40 agonist ivuxolimab. The CDR3 DNA reads as TGTGCCAGCAGCCTTACTACAGTAGACGAGCAGTACTTC. This translates into CASSLTTVDEQYF.